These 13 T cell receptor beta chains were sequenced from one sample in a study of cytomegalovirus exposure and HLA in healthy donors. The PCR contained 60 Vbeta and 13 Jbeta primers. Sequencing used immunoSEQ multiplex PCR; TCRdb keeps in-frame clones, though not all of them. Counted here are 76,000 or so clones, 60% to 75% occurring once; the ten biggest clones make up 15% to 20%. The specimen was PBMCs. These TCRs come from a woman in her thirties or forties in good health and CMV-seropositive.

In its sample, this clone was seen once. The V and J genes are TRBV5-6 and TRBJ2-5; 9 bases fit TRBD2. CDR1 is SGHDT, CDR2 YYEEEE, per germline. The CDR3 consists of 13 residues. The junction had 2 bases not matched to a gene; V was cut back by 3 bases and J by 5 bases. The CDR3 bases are TGTGCCAGCAGCTGGACTAGCGCGGAGACCCAGTACTTC. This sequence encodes CASSWTSAETQYF.

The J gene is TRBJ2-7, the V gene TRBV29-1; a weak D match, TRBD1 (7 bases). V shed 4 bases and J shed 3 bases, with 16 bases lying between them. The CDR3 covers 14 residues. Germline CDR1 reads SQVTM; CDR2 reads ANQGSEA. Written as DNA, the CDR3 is TGCAGCGTTGCTTTCCGGCAGGGGGGCTACGAGCAGTACTTC. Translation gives CSVAFRQGGYEQYF.

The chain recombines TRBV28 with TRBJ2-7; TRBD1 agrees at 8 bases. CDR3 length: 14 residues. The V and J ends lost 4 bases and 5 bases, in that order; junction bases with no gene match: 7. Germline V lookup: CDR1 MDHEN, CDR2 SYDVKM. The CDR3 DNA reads TGTGCCAGCAGTTCTCAGGGGGCGCGCAACGAGCAGTACTTC. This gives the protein CASSSQGARNEQYF.

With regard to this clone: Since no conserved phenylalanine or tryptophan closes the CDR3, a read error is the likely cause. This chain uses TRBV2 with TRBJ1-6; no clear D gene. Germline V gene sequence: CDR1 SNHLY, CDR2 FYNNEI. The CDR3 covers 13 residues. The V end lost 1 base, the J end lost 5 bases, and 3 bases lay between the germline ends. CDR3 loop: CASSEEHNSPLHL. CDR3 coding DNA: TGTGCCAGCAGTGAAGAGCATAATTCACCCCTCCACCTT.

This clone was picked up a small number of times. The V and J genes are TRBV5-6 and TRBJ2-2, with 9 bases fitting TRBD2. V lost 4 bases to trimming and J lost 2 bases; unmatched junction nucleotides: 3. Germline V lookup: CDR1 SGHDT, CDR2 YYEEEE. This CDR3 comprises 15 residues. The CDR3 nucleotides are TGTGCCAGCAGCCTAGCGGGGACAAACACCGGGGAGCTGTTTTTT. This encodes CASSLAGTNTGELFF.

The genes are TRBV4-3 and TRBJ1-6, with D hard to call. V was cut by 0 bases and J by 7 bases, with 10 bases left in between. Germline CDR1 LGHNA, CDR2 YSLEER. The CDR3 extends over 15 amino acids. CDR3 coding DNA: TGCGCCAGCAGCCAAGAAGGTGGGAGCAATTCACCCCTCCACTTT. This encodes CASSQEGGSNSPLHF.

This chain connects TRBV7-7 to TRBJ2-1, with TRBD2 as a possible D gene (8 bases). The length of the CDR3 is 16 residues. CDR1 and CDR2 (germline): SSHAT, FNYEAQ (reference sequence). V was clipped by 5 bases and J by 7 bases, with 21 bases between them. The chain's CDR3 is CASSTDLAGRGNEQFF. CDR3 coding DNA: TGTGCCAGCAGCACCGACCTAGCGGGCAGGGGGAATGAGCAGTTCTTC.

As DNA, the CDR3 is TGTGCCAGCGGGTGGAGACAGGGACAGAACACTGAAGCTTTCTTT. Its translation: CASGWRQGQNTEAFF. The chain has TRBV6-1 and TRBJ1-1, with 7 bases lining up with TRBD1. The V gene end was trimmed by 8 bases and the J gene end by 1 base; junction bases not matched to a gene: 10. Germline lookup yields CDR1 MNHNS and CDR2 SASEGT. CDR3 size: 15 residues.

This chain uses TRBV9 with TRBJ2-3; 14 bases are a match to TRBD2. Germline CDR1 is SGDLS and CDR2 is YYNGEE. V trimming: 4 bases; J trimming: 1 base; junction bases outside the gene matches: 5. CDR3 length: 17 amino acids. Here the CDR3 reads CASSRTSGGPGTDTQYF. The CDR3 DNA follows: TGTGCCAGCAGCCGGACTAGCGGGGGGCCTGGCACAGATACGCAGTATTTT.

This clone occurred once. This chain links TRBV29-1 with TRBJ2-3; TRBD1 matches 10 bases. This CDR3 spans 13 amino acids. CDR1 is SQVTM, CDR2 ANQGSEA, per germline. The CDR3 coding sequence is TGCAGTGATAGACAGGGGGCCAGGGATACGCAGTATTTT. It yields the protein CSDRQGARDTQYF.

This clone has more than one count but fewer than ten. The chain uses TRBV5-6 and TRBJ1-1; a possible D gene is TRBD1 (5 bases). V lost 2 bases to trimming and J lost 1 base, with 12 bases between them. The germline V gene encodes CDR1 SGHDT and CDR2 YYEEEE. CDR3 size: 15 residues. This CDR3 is CASSLRGYPNTEAFF. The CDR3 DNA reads TGTGCCAGCAGCTTAAGGGGTTACCCGAACACTGAAGCTTTCTTT.

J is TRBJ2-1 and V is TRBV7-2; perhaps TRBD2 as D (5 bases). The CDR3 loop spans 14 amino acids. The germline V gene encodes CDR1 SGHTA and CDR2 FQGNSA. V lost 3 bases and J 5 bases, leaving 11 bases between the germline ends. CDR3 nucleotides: TGTGCCAGCAGCTTGGACTGGGCCGACAATGAGCAGTTCTTC. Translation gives CASSLDWADNEQFF.

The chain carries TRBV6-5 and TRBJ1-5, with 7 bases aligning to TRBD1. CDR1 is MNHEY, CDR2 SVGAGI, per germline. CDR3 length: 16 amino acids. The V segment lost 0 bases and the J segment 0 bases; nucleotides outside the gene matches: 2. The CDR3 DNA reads TGTGCCAGCAGTTACTCCGGGACAGCTAGCAATCAGCCCCAGCATTTT. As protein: CASSYSGTASNQPQHF.